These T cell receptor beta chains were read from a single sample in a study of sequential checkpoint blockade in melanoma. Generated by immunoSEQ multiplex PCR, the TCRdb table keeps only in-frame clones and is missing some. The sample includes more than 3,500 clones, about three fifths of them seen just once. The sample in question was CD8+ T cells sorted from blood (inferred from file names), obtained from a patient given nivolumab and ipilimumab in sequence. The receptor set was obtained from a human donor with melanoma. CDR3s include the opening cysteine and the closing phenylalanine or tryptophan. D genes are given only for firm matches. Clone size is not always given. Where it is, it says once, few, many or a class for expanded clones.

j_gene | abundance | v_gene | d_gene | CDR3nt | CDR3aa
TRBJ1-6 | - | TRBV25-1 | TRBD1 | TGTGCCAGCAGGGGACAGGGTTATTCACCCCTCCACTTT | CASRGQGYSPLHF
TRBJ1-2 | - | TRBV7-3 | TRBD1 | TGTGCCAGCAGCTTAGGGGACAGCCTCATCTTC | CASSLGDSLIF
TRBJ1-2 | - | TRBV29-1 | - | TGCAGCGTTGATCAGGGCCCAGGGGCAGGGTATGGCTACACCTTC | CSVDQGPGAGYGYTF
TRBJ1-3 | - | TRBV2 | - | TGTGCCAGCAGTGAAACAGGCCTTTCTGGAAACACCATATATTTT | CASSETGLSGNTIYF
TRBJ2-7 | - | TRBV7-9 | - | TGTGCCAGCAGCTTACAGGGACAATACTACGAGCAGTACTTC | CASSLQGQYYEQYF
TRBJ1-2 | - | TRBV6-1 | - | TGTGCCAGCAGTGAAGCGAGCACGGGGGGGAGGGGCTACACCTTC | CASSEASTGGRGYTF
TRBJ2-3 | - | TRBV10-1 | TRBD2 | TGCGCCAGCGGGACCGGGACTAGCGGGAGGTCAGATACGCAGTATTTT | CASGTGTSGRSDTQYF
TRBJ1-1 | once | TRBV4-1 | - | TGCGCCAGCAGCCACGAGACTGGTCCGGCAACTGAAGCTTTCTTT | CASSHETGPATEAFF
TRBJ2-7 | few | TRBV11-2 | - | TGTGCCAGCAGCTCACCGGGACACCCAACGGGCGAGCAGTACTTC | CASSSPGHPTGEQYF
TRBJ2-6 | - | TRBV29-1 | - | TGCAGCGTTGAAGTGATGGGCAGCTCTGGGGCCAACGTCCTGACTTTC | CSVEVMGSSGANVLTF
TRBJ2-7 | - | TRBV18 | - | TGTGCCAGCTCAGTACGCTCCGGGACTCCCGAAGAGCAGTACTTC | CASSVRSGTPEEQYF
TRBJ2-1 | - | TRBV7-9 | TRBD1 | TGTGCCAGCAGCTTACCGGGACAGGGGCGTTACAATGAGCAGTTCTTC | CASSLPGQGRYNEQFF
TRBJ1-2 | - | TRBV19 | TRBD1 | TGTGCTACAGGGGGCGAAGGCTATGGCTACACCTTC | CATGGEGYGYTF
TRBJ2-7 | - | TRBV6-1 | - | TGTGCCAGCAGTGAAGGTGGAGTCGAGCAGTACTTC | CASSEGGVEQYF
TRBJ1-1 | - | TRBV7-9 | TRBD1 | TGTGCCAGCAGCGCCTCGACAGGGAGGAACACTGAAGCTTTCTTT | CASSASTGRNTEAFF
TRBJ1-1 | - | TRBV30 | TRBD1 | TGTGCCGCCGGACAGGGGGCCCTGAGGGCTTTCTTT | CAAGQGALRAFF